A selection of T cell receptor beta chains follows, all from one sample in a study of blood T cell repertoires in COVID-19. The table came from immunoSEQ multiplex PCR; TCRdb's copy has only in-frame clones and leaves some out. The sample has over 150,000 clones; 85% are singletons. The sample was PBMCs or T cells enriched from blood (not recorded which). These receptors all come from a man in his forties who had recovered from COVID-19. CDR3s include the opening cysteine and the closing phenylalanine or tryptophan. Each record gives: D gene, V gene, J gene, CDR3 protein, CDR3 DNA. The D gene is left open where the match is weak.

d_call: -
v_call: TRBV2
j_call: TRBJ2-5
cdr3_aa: CATRIAEQETQYF
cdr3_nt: TGTGCCACGCGCATAGCAGAACAAGAGACCCAGTACTTC

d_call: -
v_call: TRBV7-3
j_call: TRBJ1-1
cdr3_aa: CASSLEHPNTEAFF
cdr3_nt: TGTGCCAGCAGCTTAGAACACCCGAACACTGAAGCTTTCTTT

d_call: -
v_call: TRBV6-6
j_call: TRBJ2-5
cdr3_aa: CASSSVQETQYF
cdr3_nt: TGTGCCAGCTCTAGCGTCCAAGAGACCCAGTACTTC

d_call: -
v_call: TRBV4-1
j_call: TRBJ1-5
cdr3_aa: CASSRGSQGLRNQPQHF
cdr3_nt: TGCGCCAGCAGCCGAGGGTCACAGGGATTGAGGAATCAGCCCCAGCATTTT

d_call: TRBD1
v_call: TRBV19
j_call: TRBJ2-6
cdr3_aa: CASSQNLGQGSAGANVLTF
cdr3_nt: TGTGCCAGTAGCCAAAACCTGGGACAGGGGAGCGCTGGGGCCAACGTCCTGACTTTC

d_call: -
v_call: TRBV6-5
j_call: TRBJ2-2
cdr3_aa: CASSYPNRAGELFF
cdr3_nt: TGTGCCAGCAGTTACCCAAACCGAGCCGGGGAGCTGTTTTTT

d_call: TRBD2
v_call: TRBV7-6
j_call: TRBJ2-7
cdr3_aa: CASSLGGGAYEQYF
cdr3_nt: TGTGCCAGCAGCTTAGGGGGAGGGGCCTACGAGCAGTACTTC

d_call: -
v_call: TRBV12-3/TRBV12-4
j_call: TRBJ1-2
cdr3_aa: CASSRAERGYTF
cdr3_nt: TGTGCCAGCAGCCGCGCCGAGAGGGGCTACACCTTC

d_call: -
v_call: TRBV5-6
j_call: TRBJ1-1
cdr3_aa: CASSLAGTLTGTEAFF
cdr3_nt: TGTGCCAGCAGCTTGGCCGGAACCCTGACGGGCACTGAAGCTTTCTTT

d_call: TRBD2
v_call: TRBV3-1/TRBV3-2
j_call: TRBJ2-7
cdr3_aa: CASSHPIGSGGGYEQYF
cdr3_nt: TGTGCCAGCAGCCATCCCATAGGTAGCGGGGGTGGGTACGAGCAGTACTTC

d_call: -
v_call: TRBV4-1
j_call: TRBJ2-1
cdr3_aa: CASSQDWTPYNEQFF
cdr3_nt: TGCGCCAGCAGCCAAGATTGGACACCTTACAATGAGCAGTTCTTC

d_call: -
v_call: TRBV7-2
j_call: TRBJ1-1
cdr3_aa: CASSLVPGRGTEAFF
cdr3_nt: TGTGCCAGCAGCTTAGTGCCAGGTAGGGGCACTGAAGCTTTCTTT

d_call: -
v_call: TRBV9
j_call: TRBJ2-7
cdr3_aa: CASSVLADQGTEQYF
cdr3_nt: TGTGCCAGCAGCGTCCTAGCGGACCAGGGGACGGAGCAGTACTTC